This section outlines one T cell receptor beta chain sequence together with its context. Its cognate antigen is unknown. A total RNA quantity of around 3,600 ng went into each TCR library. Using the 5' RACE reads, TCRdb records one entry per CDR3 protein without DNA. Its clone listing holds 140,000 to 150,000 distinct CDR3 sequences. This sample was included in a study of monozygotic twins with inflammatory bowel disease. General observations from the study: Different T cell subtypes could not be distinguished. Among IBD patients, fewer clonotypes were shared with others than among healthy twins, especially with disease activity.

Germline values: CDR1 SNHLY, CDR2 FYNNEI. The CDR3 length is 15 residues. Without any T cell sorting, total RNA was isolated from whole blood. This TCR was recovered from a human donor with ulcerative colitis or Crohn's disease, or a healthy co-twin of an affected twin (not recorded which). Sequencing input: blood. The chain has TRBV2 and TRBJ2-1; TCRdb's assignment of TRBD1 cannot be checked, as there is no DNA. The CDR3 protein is CASSEMRGPTNEQFF.